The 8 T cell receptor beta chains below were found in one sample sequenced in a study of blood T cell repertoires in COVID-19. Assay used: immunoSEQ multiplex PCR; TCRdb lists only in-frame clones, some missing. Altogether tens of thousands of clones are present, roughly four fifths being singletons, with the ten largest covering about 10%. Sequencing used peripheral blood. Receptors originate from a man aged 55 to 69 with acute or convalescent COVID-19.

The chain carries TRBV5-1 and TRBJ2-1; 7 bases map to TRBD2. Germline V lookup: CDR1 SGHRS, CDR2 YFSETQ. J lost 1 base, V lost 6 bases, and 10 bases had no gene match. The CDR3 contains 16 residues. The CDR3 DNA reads TGCGCCAGCATACTAGTCCCGGGGGGTTCCTACAATGAGCAGTTCTTC. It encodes CASILVPGGSYNEQFF.

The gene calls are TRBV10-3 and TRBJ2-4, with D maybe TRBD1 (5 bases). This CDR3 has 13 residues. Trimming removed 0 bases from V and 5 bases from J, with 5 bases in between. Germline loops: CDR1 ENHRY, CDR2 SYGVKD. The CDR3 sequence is CAISESTENIQYF. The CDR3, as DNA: TGTGCCATCAGTGAGTCGACAGAAAACATTCAGTACTTC.

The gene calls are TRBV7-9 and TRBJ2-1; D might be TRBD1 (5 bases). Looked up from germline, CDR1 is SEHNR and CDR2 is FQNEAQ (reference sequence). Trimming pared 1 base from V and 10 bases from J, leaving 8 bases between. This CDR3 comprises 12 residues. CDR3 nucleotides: TGTGCCAGCAGCTTAGGGGCAGGGGAGCAGTTCTTC. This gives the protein CASSLGAGEQFF.

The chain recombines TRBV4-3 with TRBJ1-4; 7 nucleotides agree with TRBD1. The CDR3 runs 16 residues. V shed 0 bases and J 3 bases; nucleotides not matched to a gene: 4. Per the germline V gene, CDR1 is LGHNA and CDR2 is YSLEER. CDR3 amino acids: CASSQDRDSANEKLFF. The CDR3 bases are TGCGCCAGCAGCCAAGATCGGGACAGCGCTAATGAAAAACTGTTTTTT.

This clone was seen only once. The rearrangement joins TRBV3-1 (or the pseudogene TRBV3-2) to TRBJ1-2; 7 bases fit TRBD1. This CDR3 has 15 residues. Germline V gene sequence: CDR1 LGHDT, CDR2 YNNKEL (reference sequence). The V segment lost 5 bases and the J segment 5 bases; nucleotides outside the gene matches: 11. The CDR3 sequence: CASSSQGDRSYGYTF. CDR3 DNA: TGTGCCAGCAGCTCTCAGGGGGACCGCTCTTATGGCTACACCTTC.

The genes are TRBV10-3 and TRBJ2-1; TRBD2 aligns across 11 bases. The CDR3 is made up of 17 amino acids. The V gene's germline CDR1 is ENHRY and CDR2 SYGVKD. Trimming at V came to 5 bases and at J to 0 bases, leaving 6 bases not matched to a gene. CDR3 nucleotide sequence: TGTGCCATCAGTCCGGGACTAGCGGTTAGCTCCTACAATGAGCAGTTCTTC. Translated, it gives CAISPGLAVSSYNEQFF.

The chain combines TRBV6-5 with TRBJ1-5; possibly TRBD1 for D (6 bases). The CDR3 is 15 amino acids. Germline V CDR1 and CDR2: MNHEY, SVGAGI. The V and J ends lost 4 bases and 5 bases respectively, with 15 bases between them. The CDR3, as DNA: TGTGCCAGCAGTTCCTTGGGGGCTGTCTATCAGCCCCAGCATTTT. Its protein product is CASSSLGAVYQPQHF.

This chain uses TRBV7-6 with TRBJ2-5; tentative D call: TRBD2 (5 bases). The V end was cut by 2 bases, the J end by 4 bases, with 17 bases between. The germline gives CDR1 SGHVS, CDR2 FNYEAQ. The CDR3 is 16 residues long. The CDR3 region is CASSLYPGLSGETQYF. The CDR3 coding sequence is TGTGCCAGCAGCTTATATCCGGGATTGAGTGGAGAGACCCAGTACTTC.